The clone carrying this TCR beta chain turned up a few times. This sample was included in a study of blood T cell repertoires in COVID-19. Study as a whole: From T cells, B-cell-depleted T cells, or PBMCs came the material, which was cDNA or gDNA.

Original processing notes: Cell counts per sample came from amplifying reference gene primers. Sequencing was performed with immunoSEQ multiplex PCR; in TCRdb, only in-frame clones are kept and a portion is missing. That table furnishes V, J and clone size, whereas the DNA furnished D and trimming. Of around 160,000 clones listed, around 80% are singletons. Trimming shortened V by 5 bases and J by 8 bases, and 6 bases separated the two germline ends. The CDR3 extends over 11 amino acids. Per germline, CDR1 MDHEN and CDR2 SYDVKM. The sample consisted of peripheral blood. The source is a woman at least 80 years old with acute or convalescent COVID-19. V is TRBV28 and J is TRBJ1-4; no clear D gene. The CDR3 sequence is CASSPQEKLFF. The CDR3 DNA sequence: TGTGCCAGCAGTCCTCAGGAAAAACTGTTTTTT.